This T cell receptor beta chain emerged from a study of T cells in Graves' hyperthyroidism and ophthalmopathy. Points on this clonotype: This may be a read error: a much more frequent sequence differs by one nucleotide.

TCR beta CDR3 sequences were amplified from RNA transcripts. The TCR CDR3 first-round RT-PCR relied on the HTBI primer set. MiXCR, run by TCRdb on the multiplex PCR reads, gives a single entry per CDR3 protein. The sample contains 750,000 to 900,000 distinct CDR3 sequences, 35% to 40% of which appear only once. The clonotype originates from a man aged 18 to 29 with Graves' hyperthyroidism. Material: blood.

This CDR3 is CAISPTENNQPQHF. The CDR3 DNA sequence: TGTGCCATCAGCCCGACAGAGAACAATCAGCCCCAGCATTTT. J is TRBJ1-5 and V is TRBV10-3; D might be TRBD1 (5 bases). The CDR3 totals 14 residues. CDR1 is ENHRY and CDR2 is SYGVKD in the germline V gene. Trimming pared 6 bases from V and 3 bases from J, leaving 12 bases between.